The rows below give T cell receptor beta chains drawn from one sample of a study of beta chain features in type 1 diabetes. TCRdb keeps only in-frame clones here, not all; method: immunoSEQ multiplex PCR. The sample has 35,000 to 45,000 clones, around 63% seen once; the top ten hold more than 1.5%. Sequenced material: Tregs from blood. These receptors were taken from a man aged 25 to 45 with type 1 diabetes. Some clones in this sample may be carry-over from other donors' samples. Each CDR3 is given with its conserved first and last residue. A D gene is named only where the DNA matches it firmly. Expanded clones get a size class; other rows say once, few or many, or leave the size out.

cdr3_aa: CASSYSSASGAREQYF
cdr3_nt: TGTGCCAGCAGTTACTCATCGGCTAGCGGGGCTAGAGAGCAGTACTTC
cdr3_length: 16
d_call: TRBD2
v_call: TRBV6-6
clone_size: .
j_call: TRBJ2-7

cdr3_aa: CASSKESGEQYF
cdr3_nt: TGTGCCAGCAGCAAAGAGAGTGGCGAGCAGTACTTC
cdr3_length: 12
d_call: .
v_call: TRBV21-1
clone_size: few
j_call: TRBJ2-7

cdr3_aa: CSVGGHDQETQYF
cdr3_nt: TGCAGCGTTGGGGGACACGACCAAGAGACCCAGTACTTC
cdr3_length: 13
d_call: .
v_call: TRBV29-1
clone_size: .
j_call: TRBJ2-5

cdr3_aa: CASRKTGDQPQHF
cdr3_nt: TGTGCCAGCAGGAAGACAGGGGATCAGCCCCAGCATTTT
cdr3_length: 13
d_call: TRBD1
v_call: TRBV2
clone_size: .
j_call: TRBJ1-5

cdr3_aa: CASSPMGQGTQPQHF
cdr3_nt: TGTGCCAGCAGCCCCATGGGACAGGGAACACAGCCCCAGCATTTT
cdr3_length: 15
d_call: TRBD1
v_call: TRBV28
clone_size: few
j_call: TRBJ1-5

cdr3_aa: CASSSVYQETQYF
cdr3_nt: TGTGCCAGCAGCTCAGTGTACCAAGAGACCCAGTACTTC
cdr3_length: 13
d_call: .
v_call: TRBV5-4
clone_size: .
j_call: TRBJ2-5

cdr3_aa: CASSQLGTSTDTQYF
cdr3_nt: TGTGCCAGCAGCCAATTAGGGACTAGCACAGATACGCAGTATTTT
cdr3_length: 15
d_call: .
v_call: TRBV9
clone_size: few
j_call: TRBJ2-3

cdr3_aa: CAINSGAYNEQFF
cdr3_nt: TGTGCCATCAATAGCGGGGCTTACAATGAGCAGTTCTTC
cdr3_length: 13
d_call: TRBD2
v_call: TRBV10-3
clone_size: .
j_call: TRBJ2-1

cdr3_aa: CASSERGSSTGELFF
cdr3_nt: TGTGCCAGCAGCGAGCGGGGGTCCTCGACCGGGGAGCTGTTTTTT
cdr3_length: 15
d_call: TRBD2
v_call: TRBV9
clone_size: .
j_call: TRBJ2-2

cdr3_aa: CAHRREGYNEQFF
cdr3_nt: TGTGCCCACCGTAGAGAGGGTTACAATGAGCAGTTCTTC
cdr3_length: 13
d_call: .
v_call: TRBV27
clone_size: few
j_call: TRBJ2-1

cdr3_aa: CASSLLAEAQYF
cdr3_nt: TGTGCCAGCAGCTTGCTGGCTGAGGCCCAGTACTTC
cdr3_length: 12
d_call: .
v_call: TRBV5-6
clone_size: .
j_call: TRBJ2-5

cdr3_aa: CSVPDEGGLEKLFF
cdr3_nt: TGCAGCGTCCCGGACGAGGGGGGGCTTGAAAAACTGTTTTTT
cdr3_length: 14
d_call: .
v_call: TRBV29-1
clone_size: .
j_call: TRBJ1-4

cdr3_aa: CASRPRDTPFGTQYF
cdr3_nt: TGTGCCAGCAGACCCCGGGACACCCCTTTTGGGACCCAGTACTTC
cdr3_length: 15
d_call: .
v_call: TRBV2
clone_size: .
j_call: TRBJ2-5

cdr3_aa: CASSFQNQETQYF
cdr3_nt: TGTGCCAGCAGCTTTCAAAATCAAGAGACCCAGTACTTC
cdr3_length: 13
d_call: .
v_call: TRBV5-6
clone_size: .
j_call: TRBJ2-5

cdr3_aa: CASSEGYSGETQYF
cdr3_nt: TGTGCCAGCAGTGAAGGTTACTCGGGGGAGACCCAGTACTTC
cdr3_length: 14
d_call: .
v_call: TRBV2
clone_size: .
j_call: TRBJ2-5

cdr3_aa: CASTTTGGEKLFF
cdr3_nt: TGTGCCAGTACCACGACAGGAGGCGAAAAACTGTTTTTT
cdr3_length: 13
d_call: .
v_call: TRBV19
clone_size: few
j_call: TRBJ1-4

cdr3_aa: CASSLAWPRNQPQHF
cdr3_nt: TGTGCCAGCAGCTTGGCCTGGCCTAGGAATCAGCCCCAGCATTTT
cdr3_length: 15
d_call: .
v_call: TRBV5-5
clone_size: .
j_call: TRBJ1-5

cdr3_aa: CASSTTGPTGNTIYF
cdr3_nt: TGTGCCAGCAGCACGACAGGCCCTACTGGAAACACCATATATTTT
cdr3_length: 15
d_call: .
v_call: TRBV7-9
clone_size: .
j_call: TRBJ1-3

cdr3_aa: CASSAPAGAQYF
cdr3_nt: TGTGCCAGCAGCGCACCGGCGGGGGCCCAGTACTTC
cdr3_length: 12
d_call: TRBD2
v_call: TRBV11-2
clone_size: few
j_call: TRBJ2-5

cdr3_aa: CASSRTGGSYEQYF
cdr3_nt: TGTGCCAGCAGCCGGACAGGGGGCTCCTACGAGCAGTACTTC
cdr3_length: 14
d_call: TRBD1
v_call: TRBV7-9
clone_size: .
j_call: TRBJ2-7

cdr3_aa: CASRREWDREYEQYF
cdr3_nt: TGTGCCAGCAGACGGGAATGGGACAGGGAGTACGAGCAGTACTTC
cdr3_length: 15
d_call: TRBD1
v_call: TRBV28
clone_size: .
j_call: TRBJ2-7

cdr3_aa: CASSKERGSNQPQHF
cdr3_nt: TGTGCCAGCAGCAAAGAACGAGGTAGCAATCAGCCCCAGCATTTT
cdr3_length: 15
d_call: .
v_call: TRBV21-1
clone_size: few
j_call: TRBJ1-5

cdr3_aa: CASSLAGTSQETQYF
cdr3_nt: TGTGCCAGCAGCTTGGCCGGGACATCTCAAGAGACCCAGTACTTC
cdr3_length: 15
d_call: .
v_call: TRBV7-9
clone_size: few
j_call: TRBJ2-5

cdr3_aa: CAISPGGTSGEETQYF
cdr3_nt: TGTGCCATCAGTCCGGGTGGGACTAGCGGCGAGGAGACCCAGTACTTC
cdr3_length: 16
d_call: TRBD2
v_call: TRBV10-3
clone_size: .
j_call: TRBJ2-5

cdr3_aa: CASSPFTGENTEAFF
cdr3_nt: TGTGCCAGCTCACCGTTCACAGGGGAGAACACTGAAGCTTTCTTT
cdr3_length: 15
d_call: TRBD1
v_call: TRBV18
clone_size: few
j_call: TRBJ1-1

cdr3_aa: CASSVEPGSGNTIYF
cdr3_nt: TGTGCCAGCAGCGTAGAACCAGGCTCTGGAAACACCATATATTTT
cdr3_length: 15
d_call: .
v_call: TRBV9
clone_size: .
j_call: TRBJ1-3

cdr3_aa: CASSRGLKEAETQYF
cdr3_nt: TGTGCCAGCAGTAGGGGACTCAAGGAGGCAGAGACCCAGTACTTC
cdr3_length: 15
d_call: .
v_call: TRBV6-1
clone_size: .
j_call: TRBJ2-5

cdr3_aa: CASRPRGETQYF
cdr3_nt: TGTGCCAGCAGGCCTAGAGGGGAGACCCAGTACTTC
cdr3_length: 12
d_call: .
v_call: TRBV11-2
clone_size: once
j_call: TRBJ2-5

cdr3_aa: CASSVTGYGYTF
cdr3_nt: TGTGCCAGCAGTGTGACAGGATATGGCTACACCTTC
cdr3_length: 12
d_call: .
v_call: TRBV28
clone_size: .
j_call: TRBJ1-2

cdr3_aa: CASKGQSRNSPLHF
cdr3_nt: TGTGCCAGCAAGGGGCAGAGTCGAAATTCACCCCTCCACTTT
cdr3_length: 14
d_call: .
v_call: TRBV27
clone_size: .
j_call: TRBJ1-6

cdr3_aa: CASSFARGYQETQYF
cdr3_nt: TGTGCCAGCAGCTTCGCGCGGGGGTACCAAGAGACCCAGTACTTC
cdr3_length: 15
d_call: TRBD2
v_call: TRBV7-9
clone_size: few
j_call: TRBJ2-5

cdr3_aa: CASSRRAGGTDTQYF
cdr3_nt: TGTGCCAGCAGTCGCCGAGCGGGGGGGACAGATACGCAGTATTTT
cdr3_length: 15
d_call: TRBD2
v_call: TRBV28
clone_size: .
j_call: TRBJ2-3

cdr3_aa: CASSFRDLNTEAFF
cdr3_nt: TGCGCCAGCAGCTTCCGGGATTTGAACACTGAAGCTTTCTTT
cdr3_length: 14
d_call: .
v_call: TRBV5-1
clone_size: .
j_call: TRBJ1-1

cdr3_aa: CASSSLQGAGQPQHF
cdr3_nt: TGTGCCAGCAGCTCCTTACAGGGGGCTGGTCAGCCCCAGCATTTT
cdr3_length: 15
d_call: TRBD1
v_call: TRBV7-6
clone_size: .
j_call: TRBJ1-5

cdr3_aa: CATSTRSRGDGYTF
cdr3_nt: TGTGCCACCAGCACGCGAAGCAGGGGTGATGGCTACACCTTC
cdr3_length: 14
d_call: .
v_call: TRBV15
clone_size: few
j_call: TRBJ1-2

cdr3_aa: CASRPNWLERNTEAFF
cdr3_nt: TGTGCCAGTAGGCCCAACTGGCTCGAGCGTAACACTGAAGCTTTCTTT
cdr3_length: 16
d_call: .
v_call: TRBV19
clone_size: .
j_call: TRBJ1-1

cdr3_aa: CAVQGARQPQHF
cdr3_nt: TGTGCCGTACAGGGGGCTAGGCAGCCCCAGCATTTT
cdr3_length: 12
d_call: TRBD1
v_call: TRBV6-6
clone_size: .
j_call: TRBJ1-5

cdr3_aa: CASSPNRGNGYTF
cdr3_nt: TGTGCCAGCAGCCCTAACAGGGGAAACGGCTACACCTTC
cdr3_length: 13
d_call: TRBD1
v_call: TRBV7-9
clone_size: .
j_call: TRBJ1-2

cdr3_aa: CASSRDRVYEQYF
cdr3_nt: TGTGCCAGCAGCCGGGACAGGGTTTACGAGCAGTACTTC
cdr3_length: 13
d_call: TRBD1
v_call: TRBV7-2
clone_size: few
j_call: TRBJ2-7

cdr3_aa: CASNREDGTSPAF
cdr3_nt: TGTGCCAGCAACCGGGAGGATGGGACGTCCCCGGCTTTT
cdr3_length: 13
d_call: .
v_call: TRBV7-9
clone_size: .
j_call: TRBJ1-4

cdr3_aa: CASSRRGQETQYF
cdr3_nt: TGTGCCAGCAGCAGACGGGGCCAAGAGACCCAGTACTTC
cdr3_length: 13
d_call: .
v_call: TRBV7-8
clone_size: few
j_call: TRBJ2-5

cdr3_aa: CASIEYRGSNQPQHF
cdr3_nt: TGTGCCAGTATCGAGTACCGGGGGTCCAATCAGCCCCAGCATTTT
cdr3_length: 15
d_call: .
v_call: TRBV19
clone_size: .
j_call: TRBJ1-5

cdr3_aa: CASSLWQSNEKLFF
cdr3_nt: TGTGCCAGCAGCTTATGGCAGTCTAATGAAAAACTGTTTTTT
cdr3_length: 14
d_call: .
v_call: TRBV7-9
clone_size: few
j_call: TRBJ1-4

cdr3_aa: CASSYGTGTGYEQYF
cdr3_nt: TGCGCCAGCAGCTATGGGACAGGGACCGGGTACGAGCAGTACTTC
cdr3_length: 15
d_call: TRBD1
v_call: TRBV5-1
clone_size: .
j_call: TRBJ2-7

cdr3_aa: CASSPPGGGNYGYTF
cdr3_nt: TGTGCCAGCAGCCCCCCCGGGGGGGGAAACTATGGCTACACCTTC
cdr3_length: 15
d_call: .
v_call: TRBV4-2
clone_size: .
j_call: TRBJ1-2

cdr3_aa: CASSPDASGGRGETQYF
cdr3_nt: TGCGCCAGCAGCCCTGATGCTAGCGGAGGGCGCGGGGAGACCCAGTACTTC
cdr3_length: 17
d_call: TRBD2
v_call: TRBV10-2
clone_size: .
j_call: TRBJ2-5

cdr3_aa: CASSPKAGLNTGELFF
cdr3_nt: TGTGCCAGCTCACCAAAGGCGGGCCTGAACACCGGGGAGCTGTTTTTT
cdr3_length: 16
d_call: .
v_call: TRBV18
clone_size: few
j_call: TRBJ2-2

cdr3_aa: CASSELLEETQYF
cdr3_nt: TGTGCCAGCAGCGAGTTACTGGAAGAGACCCAGTACTTC
cdr3_length: 13
d_call: .
v_call: TRBV11-1
clone_size: .
j_call: TRBJ2-5

cdr3_aa: CASSPTGGGGTEAFF
cdr3_nt: TGTGCCAGCTCACCAACCGGGGGCGGGGGCACTGAAGCTTTCTTT
cdr3_length: 15
d_call: .
v_call: TRBV18
clone_size: .
j_call: TRBJ1-1

cdr3_aa: CASSLAGGGLYGYTF
cdr3_nt: TGCGCCAGCAGCTTGGCGGGGGGGGGCCTCTATGGCTACACCTTC
cdr3_length: 15
d_call: .
v_call: TRBV5-1
clone_size: once
j_call: TRBJ1-2

cdr3_aa: CASSQAGAGANVLTF
cdr3_nt: TGCGCCAGCAGCCAAGCAGGGGCCGGGGCCAACGTCCTGACTTTC
cdr3_length: 15
d_call: .
v_call: TRBV4-1
clone_size: .
j_call: TRBJ2-6

cdr3_aa: CASSLRSGEQFF
cdr3_nt: TGTGCCAGCAGCTTGAGAAGTGGTGAGCAGTTCTTC
cdr3_length: 12
d_call: .
v_call: TRBV7-2
clone_size: few
j_call: TRBJ2-1

cdr3_aa: CASSGGGFDTQYF
cdr3_nt: TGTGCCAGCAGCGGGGGGGGCTTTGATACGCAGTATTTT
cdr3_length: 13
d_call: .
v_call: TRBV5-4
clone_size: .
j_call: TRBJ2-3

cdr3_aa: CAISLSRDSANTGELFF
cdr3_nt: TGTGCCATCAGCCTTAGCCGGGACAGTGCGAACACCGGGGAGCTGTTTTTT
cdr3_length: 17
d_call: TRBD1
v_call: TRBV10-3
clone_size: .
j_call: TRBJ2-2

cdr3_aa: CASSSPLTWGEVSTDTQYF
cdr3_nt: TGTGCCAGCAGCTCCCCTCTGACTTGGGGCGAGGTGAGCACAGATACGCAGTATTTT
cdr3_length: 19
d_call: .
v_call: TRBV28
clone_size: .
j_call: TRBJ2-3

cdr3_aa: CASSADRNTEAFF
cdr3_nt: TGCGCCAGCAGCGCTGACAGGAACACTGAAGCTTTCTTT
cdr3_length: 13
d_call: .
v_call: TRBV5-1
clone_size: .
j_call: TRBJ1-1

cdr3_aa: CASSSPGTGDYEQYF
cdr3_nt: TGCGCCAGCAGCTCTCCCGGGACAGGGGACTACGAGCAGTACTTC
cdr3_length: 15
d_call: TRBD1
v_call: TRBV4-1
clone_size: .
j_call: TRBJ2-7